This entry concerns a single T cell receptor (beta chain). This sample is part of a study of shared clonotypes between healthy human individuals. The assay was immunoSEQ multiplex PCR, and TCRdb's table has in-frame clones only and misses some. Of 2.3 million or so clones listed, about 92% are singletons. This CDR3 has 15 amino acids. Per the germline V gene, CDR1 is LNHDA and CDR2 is SQIVND (reference sequence). V lost 6 bases, J lost 6 bases, and 4 bases stayed unmatched. The origin of this receptor is a man between 18 and 29 years old in good health. Some clones in this sample may be carry-over from other donors' samples. This rearrangement joins TRBV19 to TRBJ2-1; TRBD2 agrees at 14 bases. The specimen was naive CD4+ T cells from PBMCs. Specified subset: CD45RA+ positively selected. CDR3 in amino acids: CASRGLAGVSNEQFF. The CDR3, as DNA: TGTGCCAGTAGGGGACTAGCGGGAGTCAGCAATGAGCAGTTCTTC.